These 5 T cell receptor beta chains share one sample of origin, sequenced in a study of cytomegalovirus exposure and HLA in healthy donors. The method was immunoSEQ multiplex PCR; TCRdb's version includes in-frame clones alone and lacks a portion of them. The sample carries more than 45,000 clones, 90% to 95% recorded once. Material: PBMCs. These receptors all come from a young woman in good health and CMV-seronegative.

The chain joins TRBV9 to TRBJ1-1; D is perhaps TRBD1 (6 bases). The CDR3 runs 16 residues. Germline CDR1 is SGDLS and CDR2 is YYNGEE. V lost 0 bases and J 1 base, leaving 13 bases between the germline ends. The CDR3 region has the DNA TGTGCCAGCAGCGTAGCGGGGGGCCGAGGGAACACTGAAGCTTTCTTT. Protein: CASSVAGGRGNTEAFF.

This sequence joins TRBV5-6 and TRBJ2-1, with D possibly TRBD1 on 6 matching bases. This CDR3 spans 14 amino acids. CDR1 is SGHDT, CDR2 YYEEEE, per germline. V dropped 3 bases and J dropped 4 bases, with 11 bases sitting between them. The CDR3 sequence is CASSSVGQYNEQFF. CDR3 in DNA: TGTGCCAGCAGCTCAGTCGGACAGTACAATGAGCAGTTCTTC.

The chain joins TRBV7-9 to TRBJ2-1; 10 bases map to TRBD2. This CDR3 is 16 amino acids long. With 4 bases clipped from V and 9 bases from J, the junction kept 12 bases outside the gene matches. In germline, CDR1 is SEHNR, CDR2 FQNEAQ (reference sequence). The CDR3 loop is CASSSGTSAPKTEQFF. The CDR3 coding sequence is TGTGCCAGCAGCTCCGGGACTAGCGCCCCAAAAACTGAGCAGTTCTTC.

The chain links TRBV10-3 to TRBJ2-7, with TRBD1 matching over 8 bases. The V and J ends lost 2 bases and 0 bases, in that order; junction bases with no gene match: 3. The germline V gene has CDR1 ENHRY and CDR2 SYGVKD. There are 15 residues in the CDR3. This CDR3 reads CAISEGTGSSYEQYF. DNA for the CDR3: TGTGCCATCAGTGAGGGGACAGGAAGCTCCTACGAGCAGTACTTC.

J is TRBJ2-7 and V is TRBV9, with 10 bases that match TRBD1. Germline V gene sequence: CDR1 SGDLS, CDR2 YYNGEE. J gave up 5 bases and V 0 bases, and 5 bases lay outside the gene matches. This CDR3 comprises 15 residues. CDR3: CASSVEGQGYHEQYF. CDR3 sequence (DNA): TGTGCCAGCAGCGTAGAGGGACAGGGGTATCACGAGCAGTACTTC.